This T cell receptor (beta chain) was profiled in a study of cytomegalovirus exposure and HLA in healthy donors. Study-wide context: An analysis done earlier identified roughly 120 million unique TCR beta sequences from approximately 180 million T cells.

Comment on this clone: The antigen is undetermined.

Amplification used 60 Vbeta primers and 13 Jbeta primers. Sequencing was performed with immunoSEQ multiplex PCR; in TCRdb, only in-frame clones are kept and a portion is missing. The sample lists about 130,000 clones, less than 80% seen once, with 4% in the top ten. Study results and caveats: Reported results showed that the classifier diagnosed cytomegalovirus status with high specificity and sensitivity. Another analysis was done later, and it associated 16,951 TCR beta sequences with HLA alleles at 0.05 false discovery rate.

CDR1 is MNHEY and CDR2 is SVGAGI in the germline V gene. Trimming cost V 4 bases and J 2 bases; bases outside gene matches: 9. The CDR3 runs to 16 residues. This TCR was sampled from a man in his forties in good health and CMV-seropositive. The gene calls are TRBV6-5 and TRBJ2-7, with 9 nucleotides matching TRBD1. Sequencing was done on a sample of PBMCs. DNA of the CDR3: TGTGCCAGCAGTTTAAGCCGGGACAGGGTGGCCTACGAGCAGTACTTC. Translated, it gives CASSLSRDRVAYEQYF.